The 31 T cell receptor beta chains in this list originate from one sample, sequenced in a study of beta chain features in type 1 diabetes listed by TCRdb under 2018. Summary of the overall study and its limitations: Type 1 diabetes patients showed a moderate but significant shortening of TCRB CDR3 length in all four CD4+ subsets.

These receptors' targets are unknown. Library creation used the immunoSEQ multiplex PCR assay. The entire amount of isolated RNA was reverse transcribed using the High Capacity cDNA Reverse Transcription Kit, so the sequenced TCRB transcripts were expressed ones. The source is immuneACCESS, and TCRdb retained only in-frame sequences with V and J called. Part of the clones is not carried over; for the studies checked, unresolved V genes explain less than half of this, and the remainder is unexplained. The sample table holds around 130,000 clones, of which about 17% were seen once. 2% to 3% of the sample is taken by the ten largest. Material: central memory CD4+ T cells from blood. These receptors came from a man between 25 and 39 years old with type 1 diabetes.

The V and J genes are TRBV9 and TRBJ1-6; the D gene is possibly TRBD1 (6 bases). This CDR3 is 14 amino acids long. V was cut by 3 bases and J by 7 bases, with 11 bases left in between. Looked up from germline, CDR1 is SGDLS and CDR2 is YYNGEE. The CDR3 spells CASSAQGSNSPLHF. CDR3 nucleotide sequence: TGTGCCAGCAGCGCACAGGGATCGAATTCACCCCTCCACTTT.

The V call is TRBV6-5, the J call TRBJ2-2; 7 nucleotides line up with TRBD2. CDR1 is MNHEY, CDR2 SVGAGI, per germline. The junction had 3 bases not matched to a gene; V was cut back by 6 bases and J by 2 bases. This CDR3 spans 14 amino acids. CDR3: CASSQRGNTGELFF. DNA for the CDR3: TGTGCCAGCAGCCAGCGGGGAAACACCGGGGAGCTGTTTTTT.

This clone was observed a few times. One base away lies a much larger clone, so this may be a sequencing read error. The chain recombines TRBV7-9 with TRBJ1-1; D gene unclear. Germline CDR1 is SEHNR and CDR2 is FQNEAQ (reference sequence). The V gene lost 5 bases and the J gene lost 0 bases, with 22 bases spanning the gap. CDR3 size: 18 residues. In DNA, the CDR3 is TGTGCCAGCAGCCCCGCGGTCCGGGTGGCGGCCCTGAACACTGAAGCTTTCTTT. It codes for CASSPAVRVAALNTEAFF.

The table lists this clone with a few counts. One junction end disagrees with the germline gene, perhaps due to a read error. The V call is TRBV10-3, the J call TRBJ1-1; D gene uncertain. The CDR3 extends over 11 amino acids. The germline V gene has CDR1 ENHRY and CDR2 SYGVKD. The CDR3 spells CASSVLGEAFF. The CDR3, as DNA: TGTGCCAGCAGTGTACTAGGGGAAGCTTTCTTT.

The rearrangement joins TRBV6-1 to TRBJ2-5; TRBD2 matches at 9 bases. Germline V gene data show CDR1 as MNHNS and CDR2 as SASEGT. CDR3 length: 15 amino acids. J was trimmed by 3 bases and V by 4 bases; bases with no gene match: 6. CDR3 residues: CASSGLAGYKETQYF. In nucleotides, the CDR3 is TGTGCCAGCAGTGGGCTAGCGGGGTACAAAGAGACCCAGTACTTC.

The genes are TRBV7-9 and TRBJ1-1; weak D call: TRBD1 (5 bases). Germline loops: CDR1 SEHNR, CDR2 FQNEAQ (reference sequence). The length of the CDR3 is 13 residues. V was shortened by 3 bases and J by 8 bases, with 13 bases between the two germline ends. DNA of the CDR3: TGTGCCAGCAGCTTGGATGGAGGGGACGAAGCTTTCTTT. Its translation is CASSLDGGDEAFF.

The genes are TRBV19 and TRBJ2-7; D tentatively fits TRBD1 or TRBD2 (5 bases each). Germline CDR1 and CDR2: LNHDA and SQIVND (reference sequence). This CDR3 comprises 15 residues. Trimming shortened V by 4 bases and J by 6 bases, and 19 bases separated the two germline ends. CDR3 amino acids: CASSRIGTLYAEQYF. The CDR3 DNA reads as TGTGCCAGTAGTAGGATCGGGACCCTATACGCCGAGCAGTACTTC. The whole variable domain, filled in from reference TRBV19 and TRBJ2-7, reads DGGITQSPKYLFRKEGQNVTLSCEQNLNHDAMYWYRQDPGQGLRLIYYSQIVNDFQKGDIAEGYSVSREKKESFPLTVTSAQKNPTAFYLCASSRIGTLYAEQYFGPGTRLTVT.

This clone was picked up a small number of times. The chain is built from TRBV5-8 and TRBJ1-5; D unresolved. Germline-derived CDR1 and CDR2 are SGHTS and YDEGEE. With 2 bases removed from V and 3 bases from J, the gap between germline ends came to 6 bases. The CDR3 totals 13 residues. CDR3 sequence reads: CASSFTSNQPQHF. The CDR3 coding sequence is TGTGCCAGCAGCTTCACGTCCAATCAGCCCCAGCATTTT.

In this sample, this clone turned up a few times. The J gene is TRBJ1-1, the V gene TRBV29-1; D might be TRBD1 (5 bases). V lost 4 bases and J 4 bases, leaving 19 bases between the germline ends. In germline, CDR1 is SQVTM, CDR2 ANQGSEA. CDR3 size: 15 residues. CDR3 amino acids: CSVGLHAGRGTEAFF. The CDR3 DNA reads TGCAGCGTTGGCCTCCATGCAGGGAGGGGCACTGAAGCTTTCTTT.

This clone was found a few times. The chain employs TRBV13 and TRBJ2-5; TRBD2 matches 9 bases. This CDR3 has 18 amino acids. Germline V gives CDR1 PRHDT, CDR2 FYEKMQ (reference sequence). V gave up 5 bases and J gave up 5 bases; unmatched junction bases: 18. The CDR3 loop reads CASSPSPSLAGKGETQYF. The CDR3 DNA sequence: TGTGCCAGCAGCCCAAGTCCATCTCTAGCGGGGAAAGGGGAGACCCAGTACTTC.

This clone was observed at least ten times. The chain carries TRBV13 and TRBJ1-2; no clear D. The ends were cut back, 1 base at V and 5 bases at J, with 5 bases in the middle. The germline V gene encodes CDR1 PRHDT and CDR2 FYEKMQ (reference sequence). This CDR3 has 12 residues. Written as DNA, the CDR3 is TGTGCCAGCAGCTTAGCAGAATATGGCTACACCTTC. It yields the protein CASSLAEYGYTF.

This clone was detected a few times. The V and J genes are TRBV5-1 and TRBJ2-2; D is undetermined. CDR1 and CDR2 (germline): SGHRS, YFSETQ. The V gene lost 1 base and the J gene lost 0 bases, with 7 bases spanning the gap. The CDR3 has 15 residues. The chain's CDR3 is CASSLYTSNTGELFF. CDR3 bases: TGCGCCAGCAGCTTGTACACTTCGAACACCGGGGAGCTGTTTTTT.

This clone was observed a handful of times. CDR3 coding DNA: TGTGCCATTTCAGACAGGGAAACTGAAGCTTTCTTT. Translated, it gives CAISDRETEAFF. This sequence joins TRBV6-6 and TRBJ1-1, with 7 bases matching TRBD1. Germline V gene lookup returns CDR1 MNHNY and CDR2 SVGAGI (reference sequence). The junction had 7 bases not matched to a gene; V was cut back by 10 bases and J by 5 bases. CDR3 length: 12 residues.

CDR3 loop: CASSPQGDEAFF. As DNA, the CDR3 is TGTGCCAGCAGCCCACAGGGGGACGAAGCTTTCTTT. This chain uses TRBV2 with TRBJ1-1; 8 nucleotides line up with TRBD1. The V segment lost 6 bases and the J segment 8 bases; nucleotides outside the gene matches: 5. The CDR3 covers 12 residues. Germline CDR1 reads SNHLY; CDR2 reads FYNNEI. The full variable domain, with the rest looked up from reference TRBV2 and TRBJ1-1, is EPEVTQTPSHQVTQMGQEVILRCVPISNHLYFYWYRQILGQKVEFLVSFYNNEISEKSEIFDDQFSVERPDGSNFTLKIRSTKLEDSAMYFCASSPQGDEAFFGQGTRLTVV.

This clone showed up just a few times. The genes are TRBV28 and TRBJ2-3; 9 positions match TRBD2. Germline CDR1 reads MDHEN; CDR2 reads SYDVKM. After removal of 7 bases from V and 3 bases from J, the junction contained 11 bases not matched to a gene. CDR3 length: 16 residues. CDR3 sequence: CASTPPAGGGTDTQYF. CDR3 coding DNA: TGTGCCAGCACTCCGCCCGCGGGGGGGGGTACAGATACGCAGTATTTT.

The rearrangement links TRBV9 to TRBJ1-2; D not resolved. The CDR3 is made up of 14 amino acids. With 0 bases removed from V and 6 bases from J, the gap between germline ends came to 12 bases. Germline loops: CDR1 SGDLS, CDR2 YYNGEE. The CDR3, as DNA: TGTGCCAGCAGCGTAGATTTAAGCGGGAATGGCTACACCTTC. Translating it yields CASSVDLSGNGYTF.

This rearrangement joins TRBV7-2 to TRBJ1-6; 7 nucleotides agree with TRBD1. There are 16 residues in the CDR3. Trimming removed 0 bases from V and 9 bases from J; junction bases left unmatched: 8. Germline V gene lookup returns CDR1 SGHTA and CDR2 FQGNSA. The CDR3: CASSLAPGTGVSPLHF. CDR3 DNA: TGTGCCAGCAGCTTAGCGCCAGGAACAGGGGTTTCACCCCTCCACTTT.

This clone was found many times. The J gene is TRBJ2-7, the V gene TRBV7-2; TRBD2 agrees at 9 bases. From germline, CDR1 is SGHTA and CDR2 FQGNSA. Trimming at V came to 2 bases and at J to 3 bases, leaving 5 bases not matched to a gene. The CDR3 sequence is 15 residues long. Here the CDR3 reads CASSLSSGGLYEQYF. Written as DNA, the CDR3 is TGTGCCAGCAGCTTAAGTAGCGGGGGACTCTACGAGCAGTACTTC.

The chain has TRBV7-6 and TRBJ1-5; the D is unclear. The V gene's germline CDR1 is SGHVS and CDR2 FNYEAQ. The CDR3 spans 14 residues. The germline V and J ends were trimmed by 4 bases and 2 bases, with 9 bases remaining between them. The CDR3 DNA follows: TGTGCCAGCAGCTCGTCAGAGGGCAATCAGCCCCAGCATTTT. Translation: CASSSSEGNQPQHF.

The chain has TRBV4-3 and TRBJ2-7; 7 bases line up with TRBD2. J lost 7 bases, V lost 0 bases, and 3 bases had no gene match. This CDR3 is 13 amino acids long. Germline V lookup: CDR1 LGHNA, CDR2 YSLEER. CDR3 bases: TGCGCCAGCAGCCAAGATAGAGCGGGAGAGCAGTACTTC. This translates into CASSQDRAGEQYF.

There are a few counts of this clone. This sequence joins TRBV4-2 and TRBJ1-4; TRBD1 might be the D (6 bases). With 4 bases removed from V and 6 bases from J, the gap between germline ends came to 12 bases. Germline V gene data show CDR1 as LGHNA and CDR2 as YNFKEQ. This CDR3 contains 14 residues. CDR3 sequence reads: CASSLREGDEKLFF. For the CDR3, the DNA is TGTGCCAGCAGCCTGAGGGAGGGGGATGAAAAACTGTTTTTT.

The V gene is TRBV7-2, the J gene TRBJ2-7; D perhaps matches TRBD1 (5 bases). The CDR3 runs to 15 residues. Germline V gene lookup returns CDR1 SGHTA and CDR2 FQGNSA. With 5 bases removed from V and 4 bases from J, the gap between germline ends came to 18 bases. CDR3 protein: CASSTFTGHLYEQYF. DNA for the CDR3: TGTGCCAGCAGCACCTTCACAGGCCACCTATACGAGCAGTACTTC.

This clone was observed once. DNA of the CDR3: TGTGCCAGCAGCCAGAACATGGGGGGAAACTCACCCCTCCACTTT. It codes for CASSQNMGGNSPLHF. The chain uses TRBV7-2 and TRBJ1-6; D may be TRBD1 (5 bases). This CDR3 is 15 amino acids long. V lost 5 bases and J lost 10, with 18 bases in between. The germline V gene encodes CDR1 SGHTA and CDR2 FQGNSA.

This rearrangement joins TRBV7-2 to TRBJ2-5, with TRBD2 matching over 7 bases. CDR3 size: 14 residues. Germline lookup yields CDR1 SGHTA and CDR2 FQGNSA. V shed 1 base, J shed 4 bases, and the junction held 3 bases outside the gene matches. The CDR3, as DNA: TGTGCCAGCAGCTTAGGGACTAGGCTAGAGACCCAGTACTTC. Translation gives CASSLGTRLETQYF.

Only a few counts were recorded for this clone. V is TRBV2 and J is TRBJ2-2, with D uncertain. The ends were cut back, 3 bases at V and 4 bases at J, with 12 bases in the middle. Looked up from germline, CDR1 is SNHLY and CDR2 is FYNNEI. The CDR3 is made up of 15 amino acids. CDR3 DNA sequence: TGTGCCAGCAGTGAGAGTAGTTGGGGCACCGGGGAGCTGTTTTTT. Its protein is CASSESSWGTGELFF.

V and J are TRBV7-8 and TRBJ1-1, with TRBD1 as a possible D gene (5 bases). The ends were cut back, 0 bases at V and 2 bases at J, with 10 bases in the middle. Germline V gives CDR1 SGHVS, CDR2 FQNEAQ. The CDR3 contains 15 residues. The DNA for the CDR3 is TGTGCCAGCAGCTTAGCTCGCGACAGTAACACTGAAGCTTTCTTT. Translating it yields CASSLARDSNTEAFF.

This clone appeared a few times. The chain employs TRBV6-1 and TRBJ1-6, with D tentatively TRBD1 (5 bases). CDR3 length: 13 residues. The germline gives CDR1 MNHNS, CDR2 SASEGT. With 8 bases removed from V and 8 bases from J, the gap between germline ends came to 13 bases. CDR3 sequence reads: CASGVTDDSPLHF. The CDR3 DNA reads TGTGCCAGCGGGGTGACAGACGATTCACCCCTCCACTTT.

This clone was counted between two and nine times. V usage is TRBV7-9 and J usage is TRBJ2-3; D is undetermined. The CDR3 is made up of 13 amino acids. CDR1 and CDR2 from the germline V gene are SEHNR and FQNEAQ (reference sequence). The ends were cut back, 6 bases at V and 1 base at J, with 8 bases in the middle. The CDR3 bases are TGTGCCAGCAGGAGAGAGGGCACAGATACGCAGTATTTT. Its protein product is CASRREGTDTQYF.

This sequence joins TRBV4-3 and TRBJ2-5, with TRBD1 matching over 8 bases. Per germline, CDR1 LGHNA and CDR2 YSLEER. The CDR3 covers 14 residues. Losses at the gene ends were 4 bases for V and 7 bases for J; bases not matched to a gene: 8. The CDR3 is CASSPMGTGGTQYF. Here the CDR3 DNA reads TGCGCCAGCAGCCCAATGGGGACAGGAGGGACCCAGTACTTC.

This clone was detected only a few times. The chain combines TRBV4-2 with TRBJ1-2, with TRBD1 identical over 7 bases. V was clipped by 0 bases and J by 7 bases; unmatched bases: 5. The CDR3 sequence is 14 residues long. Per the germline V gene, CDR1 is LGHNA and CDR2 is YNFKEQ. CDR3 loop: CASSQDEGASGYTF. The CDR3, as DNA: TGTGCCAGCAGCCAAGATGAGGGGGCGAGTGGCTACACCTTC.

This chain joins TRBV11-2 and TRBJ1-3; the D is unclear. The CDR3 covers 11 residues. Trimming took off 3 bases at V and 6 bases at J, with 3 bases between the two ends. Germline CDR1 and CDR2: SGHAT and FQNNGV. The CDR3 DNA sequence: TGTGCCAGCAGCTTGAAAAACACCATATATTTT. The encoded protein is CASSLKNTIYF.